This record looks at one T cell receptor (beta chain) sequence and its context. Its antigen is unidentified. The study based diagnoses on clinical symptoms, serum thyroxine and TRAb, thyroid ultrasound and orbital computed tomography. This entry is derived from a study of T cells in Graves' hyperthyroidism and ophthalmopathy. Study observations and caveats: The model's output predicted ophthalmopathy at a median of roughly 6.9 months prior to onset.

TCR beta CDR3 sequences were amplified from RNA transcripts. An initial round of RT-PCR targeting the TCR CDR3 relied on the HTBI primer set. TCRdb used MiXCR to reprocess the multiplex PCR reads, holding one entry per CDR3 protein. This table holds about 210,000 distinct CDR3 sequences, roughly 17% found once. This CDR3 contains 12 residues. Trimming pared 6 bases from V and 9 bases from J, leaving 13 bases between. Germline lookup yields CDR1 MNHEY and CDR2 SVGEGT. The rearrangement links TRBV6-2 or TRBV6-3 to TRBJ2-3; D might be TRBD1 (5 bases). The source is a man in his fifties or sixties with Graves' hyperthyroidism. Sequenced material: blood. CDR3 in amino acids: CASSPLGATQYF. The CDR3 DNA follows: TGTGCCAGCAGCCCCCTTGGGGCGACGCAGTATTTT.